The rows below give T cell receptor beta chains drawn from one sample of a study of T cells in Graves' hyperthyroidism and ophthalmopathy. In TCRdb, the multiplex PCR reads were re-called with MiXCR into one record per CDR3 protein. The sample yields some 690,000 distinct CDR3 sequences, around a sixth seen once. Sequencing was done on a sample of blood. The receptors stem from a man aged 45-65 years with Graves' hyperthyroidism. Each CDR3 is given with its conserved first and last residue. A D gene is named only where the DNA matches it firmly. Expanded clones get a size class; other rows say once, few or many, or leave the size out.

TRBV29-1	TRBD2	TRBJ2-7	few	TGCAGCGTTACAACTAGCGGGTCGTACGAGCAGTACTTC	CSVTTSGSYEQYF
TRBV28	-	TRBJ2-1	many	TGTGCCAGCAGTATACAGGGTTTTGAGCAGTTCTTC	CASSIQGFEQFF
TRBV20-1	TRBD2	TRBJ2-1	-	TGCAGTGCTCCTACTAGCGGGAGTTGGCTTGAGCAGTTCTTC	CSAPTSGSWLEQFF
TRBV20-1	-	TRBJ2-7	few	TGCAGTGCTAGACGTAACGCCTACGAGCAGTACTTC	CSARRNAYEQYF
TRBV28	-	TRBJ1-5	-	TGTGCCAGCAGTCCCCCCCAGGGGTGGGCGTTCCATAGCAATCAGCCCCGGCATTTT	CASSPPQGWAFHSNQPRHF
TRBV5-1	TRBD2	TRBJ2-5	-	TGCGCCAGCAGCTTGACCCCTGGGAGCGGGAGCCAAGAGACCCAGTACTTC	CASSLTPGSGSQETQYF
TRBV5-1	TRBD1	TRBJ1-2	-	TGTGCCAGCAGACAGGGGGCCTACTATGGCTACACCTTC	CASRQGAYYGYTF
TRBV7-9	-	TRBJ1-5	many	TGTGCCAGCAGCTTAGCCCCAGGAGATCAGCCCCAGCATTTT	CASSLAPGDQPQHF
TRBV20-1	TRBD1	TRBJ2-7	many	TGCAGTGCTAGAGTGGGACAGGGGGGCCACGAGCAGTACTTC	CSARVGQGGHEQYF
TRBV7-3	TRBD2	TRBJ2-5	many	TGTGCCAGCAGCTGGGGGGGGTACAAGGAAGAGACCCAGTACTTC	CASSWGGYKEETQYF
TRBV27	TRBD2	TRBJ2-3	-	TGTGCCAGCAGTTCCAAGTCAGCGGGGGGTGCAGATACGCAGTATTTT	CASSSKSAGGADTQYF
TRBV27	-	TRBJ1-1	many	TGTGCCAGCAGATTTCAAGGGGCCACTGAAGCTTTCTTT	CASRFQGATEAFF
TRBV7-9	TRBD1	TRBJ1-4	few	TGTGCCAGCAGCCCAAGCGACAGGGTTGAAAAACTGTTTTTT	CASSPSDRVEKLFF
TRBV12-3/TRBV12-4	TRBD2	TRBJ2-1	many	TGTGCCAGCAGTAGCGAACGACTAGCGGGAGTTGGTGAGCAGTTCTTC	CASSSERLAGVGEQFF
TRBV11-2	-	TRBJ2-7	few	TGTGCCAGCAGCCCCTATGACAGCTACGAGCAGTACTTC	CASSPYDSYEQYF
TRBV11-2	TRBD1	TRBJ1-1	many	TGTGCCAGCAGCTTAAGGGACAGGGGAAAGGACACTGAAGCTTTCTTT	CASSLRDRGKDTEAFF
TRBV18	-	TRBJ1-5	-	TGTGCCAGCTCATCACAGGATCCTGGTGGCAATCAGCCCCAGCATTTT	CASSSQDPGGNQPQHF
TRBV2	-	TRBJ1-5	-	TGTGCCAGCAGTCCTGACGGTGGCCATCAGCCCCAGCATTTT	CASSPDGGHQPQHF
TRBV2	-	TRBJ1-2	many	TGTGCCAACTCCGGGGCCTTCTATGGCTACACCTTC	CANSGAFYGYTF
TRBV4-1	TRBD2	TRBJ2-5	-	TGCGCCAGCAGCCCACGCCAAGGCGGGAGGGCCGGGACCCAGTACTTC	CASSPRQGGRAGTQYF
TRBV2	-	TRBJ2-3	many	TGTGCCAGCAGTGATTTCAAGGGTTCGGATACGCAGTATTTT	CASSDFKGSDTQYF
TRBV6-1	TRBD1	TRBJ2-4	-	TGTGCCAGCAGTGATCAGGGGGCGATCCCCAAAAACATTCAGTACTTC	CASSDQGAIPKNIQYF
TRBV7-9	TRBD1	TRBJ1-5	many	TGTGCCAGCAGCTTTACAGGGGAGGTTGCTCAGCCCCAGCATTTT	CASSFTGEVAQPQHF
TRBV10-1	-	TRBJ1-1	many	TGCGCCAGCAGTGAAGGTCTGGGTACTGAAGCTTTCTTT	CASSEGLGTEAFF
TRBV6-1	-	TRBJ1-2	many	TGTGCCAGCAGTCCTTCGCAGAGAAGTAACTATGGCTACACCTTC	CASSPSQRSNYGYTF
TRBV3-1	TRBD2	TRBJ2-7	few	TGTGCCAGCAGTCAGGCAAGCGGGACGTTTATCGAGCAGTACTTC	CASSQASGTFIEQYF
TRBV15	-	TRBJ2-5	many	TGTGCCACCAGCAGAGACTTAATGGCACCGCCCCAAGAGACCCAGTACTTC	CATSRDLMAPPQETQYF
TRBV5-1	TRBD2	TRBJ2-1	-	TGCGCCAGCAGCTTACTAATAGCGGGAGGGGGCAATGAGCAGTTCTTC	CASSLLIAGGGNEQFF
TRBV19	-	TRBJ2-7	-	TGTGCCAGTAGTAGATCCGGCGTTTCCGACTACGAGCAGTACTTC	CASSRSGVSDYEQYF
TRBV30	TRBD1	TRBJ2-3	many	TGTGCCTGGAGCGACGGGACAGGGGGCCTCACAGATACGCAGTATTTT	CAWSDGTGGLTDTQYF
TRBV28	-	TRBJ2-7	many	TGTGCCAGCAGTTTGGGTTTTGGGGCCTACGAGCAGTACTTC	CASSLGFGAYEQYF
TRBV13	TRBD1	TRBJ1-6	few	TGTGCCAGCAGCTCCAACAGGGGGAGCAATTCACCCCTCCACTTT	CASSSNRGSNSPLHF
TRBV30	TRBD1	TRBJ1-5	many	TGTGCCTGGAGTCCGGGGACAGCTAGCAATCAGCCCCAGCATTTT	CAWSPGTASNQPQHF
TRBV11-2	-	TRBJ2-1	few	TGTGCCAGCAGCCCGAGCCTCGGGCCAAAGTCGGATGAGCAGTTCTTC	CASSPSLGPKSDEQFF
TRBV19	TRBD2	TRBJ2-7	few	TGTGCCAGTAGTGTCACTAGCGGGAGGTCGTACGAGCAGTACTTC	CASSVTSGRSYEQYF
TRBV18	-	TRBJ1-1	many	TGTGCCAGCTCACAATTCCCAGCTTATGGCACTGAAGCTTTCTTT	CASSQFPAYGTEAFF
TRBV5-4	TRBD2	TRBJ2-7	-	TGTGCCACCTCACCGGGACTAGAGGCCGCCGAGCAGTACTTC	CATSPGLEAAEQYF
TRBV6-2/TRBV6-3	-	TRBJ2-1	-	TGTGCCAGCAGTTACTCGAGCGACCCGCGCTACAATGAGCAGTTCTTC	CASSYSSDPRYNEQFF
TRBV7-9	-	TRBJ2-7	many	TGTGCCAGCAGCGGAGGAGGACCGTTGAAGAACTACGAGCAGTACTTC	CASSGGGPLKNYEQYF
TRBV2	-	TRBJ2-4	-	TGTGCCAGCGCCCCCGGGGTGGGGGGCGCGGATCTAAACATTCAGTACTTC	CASAPGVGGADLNIQYF
TRBV19	TRBD2	TRBJ2-7	many	TGTGCCAGTAGTTCAGCGGGAGGGTTCTCCTACGAGCAGTACTTC	CASSSAGGFSYEQYF